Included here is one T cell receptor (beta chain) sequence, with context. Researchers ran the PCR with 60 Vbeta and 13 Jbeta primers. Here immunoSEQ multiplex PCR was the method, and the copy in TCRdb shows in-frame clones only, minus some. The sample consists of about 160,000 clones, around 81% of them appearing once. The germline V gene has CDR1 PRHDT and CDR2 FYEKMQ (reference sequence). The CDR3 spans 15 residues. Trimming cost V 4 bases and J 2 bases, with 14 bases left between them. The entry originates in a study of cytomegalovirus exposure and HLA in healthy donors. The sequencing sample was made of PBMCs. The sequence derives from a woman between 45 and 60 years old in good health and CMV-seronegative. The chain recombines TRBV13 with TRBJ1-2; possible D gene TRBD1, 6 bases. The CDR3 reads CASSSILRGNYGYTF. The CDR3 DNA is TGTGCCAGCAGCTCGATCCTTAGGGGGAACTATGGCTACACCTTC. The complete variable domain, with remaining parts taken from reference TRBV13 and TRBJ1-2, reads AAGVIQSPRHLIKEKRETATLKCYPIPRHDTVYWYQQGPGQDPQFLISFYEKMQSDKGSIPDRFSAQQFSDYHSELNMSSLELGDSALYFCASSSILRGNYGYTFGSGTRLTVV.